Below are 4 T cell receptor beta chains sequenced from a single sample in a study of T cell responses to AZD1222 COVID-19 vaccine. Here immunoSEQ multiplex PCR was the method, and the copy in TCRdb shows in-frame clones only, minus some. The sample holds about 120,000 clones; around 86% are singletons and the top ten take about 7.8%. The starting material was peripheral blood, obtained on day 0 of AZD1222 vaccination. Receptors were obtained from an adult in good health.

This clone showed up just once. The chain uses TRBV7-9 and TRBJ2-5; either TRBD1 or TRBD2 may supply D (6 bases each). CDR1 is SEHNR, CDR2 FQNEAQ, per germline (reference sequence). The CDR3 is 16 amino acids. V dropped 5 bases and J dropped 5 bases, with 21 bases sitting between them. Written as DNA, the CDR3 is TGTGCCAGCAGCACGGGGCCGGGGGCGGAGAAGGAGACCCAGTACTTC. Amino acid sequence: CASSTGPGAEKETQYF.

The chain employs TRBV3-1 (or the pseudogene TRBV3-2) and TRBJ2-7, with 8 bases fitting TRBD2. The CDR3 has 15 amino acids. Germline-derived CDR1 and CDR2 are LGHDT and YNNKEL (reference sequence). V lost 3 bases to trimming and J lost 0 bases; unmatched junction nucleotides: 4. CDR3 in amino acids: CASSHPGGGSYEQYF. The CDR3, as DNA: TGTGCCAGCAGCCACCCCGGGGGGGGCTCCTACGAGCAGTACTTC.

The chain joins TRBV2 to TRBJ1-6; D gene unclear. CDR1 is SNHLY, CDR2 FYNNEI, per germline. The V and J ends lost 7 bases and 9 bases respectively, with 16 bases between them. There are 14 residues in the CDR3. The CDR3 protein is CASKWREGVSPLHF. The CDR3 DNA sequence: TGTGCCAGCAAATGGAGGGAGGGAGTTTCACCCCTCCACTTT.

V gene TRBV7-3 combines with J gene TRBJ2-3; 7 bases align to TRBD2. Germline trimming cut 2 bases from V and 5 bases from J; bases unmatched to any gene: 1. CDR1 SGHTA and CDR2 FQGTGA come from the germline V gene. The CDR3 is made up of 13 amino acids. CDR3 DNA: TGTGCCAGCAGCTTACAGCGGGAAGATACGCAGTATTTT. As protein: CASSLQREDTQYF.